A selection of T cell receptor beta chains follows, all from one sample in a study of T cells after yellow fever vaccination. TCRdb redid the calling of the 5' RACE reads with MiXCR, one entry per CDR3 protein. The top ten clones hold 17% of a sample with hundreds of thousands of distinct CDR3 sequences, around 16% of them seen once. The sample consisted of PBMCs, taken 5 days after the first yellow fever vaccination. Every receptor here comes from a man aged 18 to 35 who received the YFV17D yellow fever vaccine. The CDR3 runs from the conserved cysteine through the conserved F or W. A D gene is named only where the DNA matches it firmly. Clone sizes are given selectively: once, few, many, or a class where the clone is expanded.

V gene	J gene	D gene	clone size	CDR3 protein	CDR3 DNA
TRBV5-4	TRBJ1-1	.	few	CASSFIQGDTEAFF	TGTGCCAGCAGCTTTATCCAGGGAGACACTGAAGCTTTCTTT
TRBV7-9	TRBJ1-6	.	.	CASSDSFYNSPLHF	TGTGCCAGCAGCGACTCTTTCTATAATTCACCCCTCCACTTT
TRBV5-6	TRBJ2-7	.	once	CASSPGHLEQYF	TGTGCCAGCAGCCCCGGTCACCTCGAGCAGTACTTC
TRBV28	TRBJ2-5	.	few	CAIGGPGETQYF	TGTGCTATAGGGGGACCCGGGGAGACCCAGTACTTC
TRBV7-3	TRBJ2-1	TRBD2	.	CASSRGLAGIPNEQFF	TGTGCCAGCAGCCGCGGACTAGCGGGGATTCCAAATGAGCAGTTCTTC
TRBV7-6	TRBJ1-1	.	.	CASSEGEGPTEAFF	TGTGCCAGCAGCGAAGGGGAAGGGCCCACTGAAGCTTTCTTT
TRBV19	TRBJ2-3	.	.	CASIPRGASTDTQYF	TGTGCCAGTATCCCTCGGGGGGCTAGCACAGATACGCAGTATTTT
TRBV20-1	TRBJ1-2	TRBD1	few	CSAYRGQVYGYTF	TGCAGTGCTTACAGGGGGCAGGTCTATGGCTACACCTTC
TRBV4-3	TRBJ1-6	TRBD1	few	CASSQGTGVNSPLHF	TGCGCCAGCAGCCAAGGGACAGGGGTGAATTCACCCCTCCACTTT
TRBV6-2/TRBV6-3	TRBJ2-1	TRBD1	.	CASSRRQGIYNEQFF	TGTGCCAGCAGCCGACGACAGGGTATCTACAATGAGCAGTTCTTC
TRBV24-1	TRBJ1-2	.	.	CATSDGTQVNRNGYTF	TGTGCCACCAGTGACGGGACCCAGGTAAATAGGAATGGCTACACCTTC
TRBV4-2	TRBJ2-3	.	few	CASSQDRLAITDTQYF	TGTGCCAGCAGCCAAGATCGGCTAGCTATCACAGATACGCAGTATTTT
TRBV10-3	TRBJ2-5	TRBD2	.	CAISEAPGLATYQETQYF	TGTGCCATCAGTGAGGCACCGGGACTAGCCACGTACCAAGAGACCCAGTACTTC
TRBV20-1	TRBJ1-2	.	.	CSARSVGRGSYGYTF	TGCAGTGCTAGATCGGTCGGGAGGGGGTCCTATGGCTACACCTTC
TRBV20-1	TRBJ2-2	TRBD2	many	CSARGTSGESGELFF	TGCAGTGCTAGAGGGACTAGCGGGGAATCCGGGGAGCTGTTTTTT
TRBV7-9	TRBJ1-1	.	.	CASSLARQDNEAFF	TGTGCCAGCAGCTTAGCGCGCCAGGATAATGAAGCTTTCTTT
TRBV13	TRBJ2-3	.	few	CASSLGLGGYTDTQYF	TGTGCCAGCAGCTTAGGCCTCGGGGGTTACACAGATACGCAGTATTTT
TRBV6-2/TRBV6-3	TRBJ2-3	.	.	CASSYSRTIDAHGTDTQYF	TGTGCCAGCAGTTACTCTCGGACGATTGACGCGCACGGCACAGATACGCAGTATTTT
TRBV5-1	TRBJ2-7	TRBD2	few	CASSLGSLSGGASAEQYF	TGCGCCAGCAGCTTGGGTTCATTATCGGGGGGGGCCTCCGCGGAGCAGTACTTC
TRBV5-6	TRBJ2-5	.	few	CASSPPGGGLQETQYF	TGTGCCAGCAGCCCCCCTGGGGGCGGATTACAAGAGACCCAGTACTTC
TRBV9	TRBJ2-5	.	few	CASSVSEGETQYF	TGTGCCAGCAGCGTCTCGGAGGGGGAGACCCAGTACTTC
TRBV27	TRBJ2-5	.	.	CASSLSQGNQETQYF	TGTGCCAGCAGTTTGTCGCAGGGAAACCAAGAGACCCAGTACTTC
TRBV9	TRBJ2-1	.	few	CASSEKAGALPKYNEQFF	TGTGCCAGCAGCGAGAAGGCTGGGGCATTGCCCAAGTACAATGAGCAGTTCTTC
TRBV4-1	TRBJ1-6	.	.	CASSQDDRSSYNSPLHF	TGCGCCAGCAGCCAAGATGACAGGAGCTCCTATAATTCACCCCTCCACTTT
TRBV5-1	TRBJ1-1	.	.	CASSFLPEDTEAFF	TGCGCCAGCAGCTTTCTCCCCGAAGACACTGAAGCTTTCTTT
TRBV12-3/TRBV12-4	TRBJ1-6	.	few	CASSQGNGRSPLHF	TGTGCCAGCAGTCAGGGGAACGGTAGATCACCCCTCCACTTT
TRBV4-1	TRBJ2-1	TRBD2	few	CASSPSPPGASGYNEQFF	TGCGCCAGCAGCCCCTCCCCCCCGGGGGCTAGCGGGTACAATGAGCAGTTCTTC
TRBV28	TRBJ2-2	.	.	CASSSRRSNTGELFF	TGTGCCAGCAGTTCTAGGCGATCGAACACCGGGGAGCTGTTTTTT
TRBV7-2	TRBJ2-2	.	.	CASSPRLGGTGELFF	TGTGCCAGCAGCCCCCGTTTGGGAGGCACCGGGGAGCTGTTTTTT